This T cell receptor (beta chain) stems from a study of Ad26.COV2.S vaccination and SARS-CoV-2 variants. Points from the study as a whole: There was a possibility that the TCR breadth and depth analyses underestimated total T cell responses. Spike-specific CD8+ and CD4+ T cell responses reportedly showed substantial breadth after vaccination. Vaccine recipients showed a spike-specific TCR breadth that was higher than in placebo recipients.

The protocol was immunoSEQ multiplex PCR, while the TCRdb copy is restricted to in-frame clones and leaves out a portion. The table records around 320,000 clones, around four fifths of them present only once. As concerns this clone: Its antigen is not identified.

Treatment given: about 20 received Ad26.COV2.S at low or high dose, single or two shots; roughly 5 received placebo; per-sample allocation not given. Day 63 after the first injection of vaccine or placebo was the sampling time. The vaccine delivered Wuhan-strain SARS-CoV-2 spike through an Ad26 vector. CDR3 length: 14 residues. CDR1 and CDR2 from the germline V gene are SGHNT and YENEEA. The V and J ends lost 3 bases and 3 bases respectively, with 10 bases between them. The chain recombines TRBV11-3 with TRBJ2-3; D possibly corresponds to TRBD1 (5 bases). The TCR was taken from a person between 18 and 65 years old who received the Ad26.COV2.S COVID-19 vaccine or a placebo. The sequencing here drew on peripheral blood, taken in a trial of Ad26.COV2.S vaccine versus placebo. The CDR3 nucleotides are TGTGCCAGCAGCTTTAGGGGAAGGACAGATACGCAGTATTTT. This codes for CASSFRGRTDTQYF.